The 3 T cell receptor beta chains in this list originate from one sample, sequenced in a study of post-analysis software for immune sequencing data. Their cognate antigens are unknown. Tagging with unique molecular identifiers was a feature of the TCR beta cDNA libraries. Via MiXCR, TCRdb re-called the PCR reads, giving one row per CDR3 protein. The sample lists roughly 410,000 distinct CDR3 sequences; roughly 30% were seen once. Study-wide points: When patients were compared with controls, a handful of TRBV segments were more frequent, TRBV5-6, TRBV5-1 and TRBV20-1 among them.

The sample taken for sequencing was blood. Receptors were obtained from a girl aged 5 to 17 with multiple sclerosis.

The genes are TRBV3-1 and TRBJ1-1; D perhaps matches TRBD1 (6 bases). Per germline, CDR1 LGHDT and CDR2 YNNKEL (reference sequence). Trimming left V 4 bases short and J 6 bases short, with 12 bases between. The CDR3 has 13 amino acids. The CDR3 sequence: CASSRGPVAEAFF. CDR3 bases: TGTGCCAGCAGCCGGGGGCCCGTGGCTGAAGCTTTCTTT. The variable domain in full, with the rest retrieved from reference TRBV3-1 and TRBJ1-1, is DTAVSQTPKYLVTQMGNDKSIKCEQNLGHDTMYWYKQDSKKFLKIMFSYNNKELIINETVPNRFSPKSPDKAHLNLHINSLELGDSAVYFCASSRGPVAEAFFGQGTRLTVV.

CDR3 sequence: CASSFIMGGSGLTDTQYF. The CDR3 DNA reads TGTGCCAGCAGCTTTATTATGGGGGGCTCAGGGCTCACAGATACGCAGTATTTT. The genes are TRBV5-6 and TRBJ2-3; perhaps D is TRBD1 or TRBD2 (6 bases each). Trimming cost V 2 bases and J 2 bases, with 21 bases left between them. Germline lookup yields CDR1 SGHDT and CDR2 YYEEEE. CDR3 size: 18 residues.

This clonotype has more than one count but fewer than ten. This chain joins TRBV5-1 and TRBJ2-5; 7 bases are shared with TRBD2. Losses at the gene ends were 0 bases for V and 1 base for J; bases not matched to a gene: 9. The CDR3 has 17 amino acids. Germline V gene lookup returns CDR1 SGHRS and CDR2 YFSETQ. CDR3 sequence reads: CASSLGSSGDLQETQYF. CDR3 coding DNA: TGCGCCAGCAGCTTGGGCTCCAGCGGGGACCTCCAAGAGACCCAGTACTTC.